This T cell receptor beta chain was identified in a study of regulatory T cells in long-lasting Graves disease. Study outcomes and limitations: Small sample size may have lowered accuracy. Lower TCR diversity was seen in persistent Graves' patients than in newly diagnosed ones. Persistent disease exhibited a predilection for TRBV28, TRBJ1-2 and TRBJ2-5. In persistent patients, shared public clonotypes (more than 2,500) outnumbered those in new patients (almost 1,000).

The time point was: persistent/refractory GD, antithyroid drugs over 5 years with positive TRAb. Researchers made the TCR library from RNA that was extracted from PBMCs. Germline CDR1 reads SNHLY; CDR2 reads FYNNEI. The CDR3 runs 15 residues. This clonotype was seen a handful of times. Its cognate antigen is unknown. This may stem from a read error, because a much larger clone lies one nucleotide away. Construction of the TCR beta libraries employed iRepertoire HTBI primers in conjunction with Arm-PCR of CDR3 regions. Via MiXCR, TCRdb re-called the multiplex PCR reads, giving one row per CDR3 protein. Of some 300,000 distinct CDR3 sequences listed, roughly a fifth were seen once; the top ten hold 56%.

The rearrangement uses TRBV2 and TRBJ2-2; TRBD1 matches at 9 bases. Sequencing was performed on peripheral blood mononuclear cells (PBMCs), taken when the disease was refractory, from a patient treated with antithyroid drugs. The TCR was taken from a female donor with Graves disease. The CDR3 bases are TGTGCCGGCAGTGAGACAGGGGGGCGCACCGGGGAGCTGTTTTTT. Amino acids: CAGSETGGRTGELFF.